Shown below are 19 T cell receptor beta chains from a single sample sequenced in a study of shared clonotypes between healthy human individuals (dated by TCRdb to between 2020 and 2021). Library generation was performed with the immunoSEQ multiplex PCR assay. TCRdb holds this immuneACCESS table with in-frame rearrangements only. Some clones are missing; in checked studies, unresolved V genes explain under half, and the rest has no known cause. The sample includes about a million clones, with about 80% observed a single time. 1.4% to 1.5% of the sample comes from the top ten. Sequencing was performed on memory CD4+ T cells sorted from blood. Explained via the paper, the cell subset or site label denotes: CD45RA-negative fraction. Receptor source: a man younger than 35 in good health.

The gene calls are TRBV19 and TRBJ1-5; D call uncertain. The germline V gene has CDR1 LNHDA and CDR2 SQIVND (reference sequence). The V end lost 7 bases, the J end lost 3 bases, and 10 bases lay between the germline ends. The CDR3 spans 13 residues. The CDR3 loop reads CASTMDYNQPQHF. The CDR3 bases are TGTGCCAGTACCATGGACTACAATCAGCCCCAGCATTTT.

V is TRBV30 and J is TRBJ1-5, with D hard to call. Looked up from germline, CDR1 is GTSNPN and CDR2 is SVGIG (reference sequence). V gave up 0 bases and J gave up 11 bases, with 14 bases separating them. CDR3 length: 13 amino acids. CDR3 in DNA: TGTGCCTGGAGTGTCGATGGGGAAAGGACCCAGCATTTT. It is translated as CAWSVDGERTQHF.

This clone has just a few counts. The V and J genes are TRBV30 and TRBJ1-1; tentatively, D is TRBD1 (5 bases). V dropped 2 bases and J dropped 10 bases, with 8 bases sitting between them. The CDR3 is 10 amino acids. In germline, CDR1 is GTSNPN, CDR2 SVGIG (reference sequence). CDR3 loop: CAWSKGTAFF. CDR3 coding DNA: TGTGCCTGGAGTAAGGGGACAGCTTTCTTT.

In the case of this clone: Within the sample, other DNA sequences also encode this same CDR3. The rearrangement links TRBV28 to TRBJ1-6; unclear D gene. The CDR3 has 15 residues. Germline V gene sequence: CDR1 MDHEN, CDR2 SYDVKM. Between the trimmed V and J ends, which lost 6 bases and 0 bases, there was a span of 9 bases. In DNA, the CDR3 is TGTGCCAGCAGGGTTTCAGACTCCTATAATTCACCCCTCCACTTT. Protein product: CASRVSDSYNSPLHF.

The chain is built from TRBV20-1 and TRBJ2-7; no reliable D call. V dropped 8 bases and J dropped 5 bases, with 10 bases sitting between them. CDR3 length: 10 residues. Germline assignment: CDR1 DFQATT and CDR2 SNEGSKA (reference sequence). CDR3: CSPYANEQYF. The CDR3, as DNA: TGCAGTCCCTACGCCAACGAGCAGTACTTC.

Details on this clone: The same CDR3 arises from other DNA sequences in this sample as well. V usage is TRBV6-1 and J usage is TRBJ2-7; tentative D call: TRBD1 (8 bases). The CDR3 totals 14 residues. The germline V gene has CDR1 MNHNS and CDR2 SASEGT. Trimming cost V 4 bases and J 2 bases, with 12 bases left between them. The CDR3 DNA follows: TGTGCCAGCAGTGGTACAGGGGGGGCCTACGAGCAGTACTTC. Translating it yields CASSGTGGAYEQYF.

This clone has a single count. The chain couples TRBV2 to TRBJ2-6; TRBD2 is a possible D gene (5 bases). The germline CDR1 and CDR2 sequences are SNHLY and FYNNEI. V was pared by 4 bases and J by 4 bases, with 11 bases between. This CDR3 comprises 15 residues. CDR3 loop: CASSGGVAGANVLTF. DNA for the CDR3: TGTGCCAGCAGTGGGGGAGTTGCCGGGGCCAACGTCCTGACTTTC.

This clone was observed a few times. CDR3 sequence (DNA): TGTGCCAGCAGCGTAGAGTACTCACCCCTCCACTTT. It yields the protein CASSVEYSPLHF. The chain recombines TRBV9 with TRBJ1-6; D is undetermined. This CDR3 is built from 12 residues. V lost 0 bases, J lost 10 bases, and 5 bases lay in between. CDR1 and CDR2 (germline): SGDLS, YYNGEE. Complete variable domain (other parts from reference TRBV9 and TRBJ1-6): DSGVTQTPKHLITATGQRVTLRCSPRSGDLSVYWYQQSLDQGLQFLIQYYNGEERAKGNILERFSAQQFPDLHSELNLSSLELGDSALYFCASSVEYSPLHFGNGTRLTVT.

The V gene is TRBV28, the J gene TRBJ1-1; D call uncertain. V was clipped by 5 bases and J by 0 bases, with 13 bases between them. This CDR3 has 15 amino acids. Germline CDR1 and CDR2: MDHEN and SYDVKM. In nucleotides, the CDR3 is TGTGCCAGCAGTCCCTGGAAGTCCATGAACACTGAAGCTTTCTTT. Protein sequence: CASSPWKSMNTEAFF.

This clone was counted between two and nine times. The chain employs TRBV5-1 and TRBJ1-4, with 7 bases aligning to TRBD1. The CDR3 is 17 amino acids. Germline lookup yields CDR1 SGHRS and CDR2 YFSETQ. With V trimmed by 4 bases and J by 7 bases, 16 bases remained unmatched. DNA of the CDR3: TGCGCCAGCAGCCATGATCCTGGACAGGCCCCACGTGAAAAACTGTTTTTT. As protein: CASSHDPGQAPREKLFF.

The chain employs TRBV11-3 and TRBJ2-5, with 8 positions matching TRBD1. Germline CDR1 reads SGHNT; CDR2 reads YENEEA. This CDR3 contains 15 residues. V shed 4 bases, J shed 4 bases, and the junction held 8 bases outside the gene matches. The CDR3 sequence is CASSSGQGFTETQYF. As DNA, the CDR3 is TGTGCCAGCAGCTCCGGACAGGGTTTTACAGAGACCCAGTACTTC.

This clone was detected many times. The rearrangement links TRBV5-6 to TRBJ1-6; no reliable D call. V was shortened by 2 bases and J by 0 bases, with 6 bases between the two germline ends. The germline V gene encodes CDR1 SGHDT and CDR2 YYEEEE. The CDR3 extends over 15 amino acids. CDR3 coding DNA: TGTGCCAGCAGCTTTAAGAGCTCCTATAATTCACCCCTCCACTTT. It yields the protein CASSFKSSYNSPLHF. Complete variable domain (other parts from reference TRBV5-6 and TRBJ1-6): DAGVTQSPTHLIKTRGQQVTLRCSPKSGHDTVSWYQQALGQGPQFIFQYYEEEERQRGNFPDRFSGHQFPNYSSELNVNALLLGDSALYLCASSFKSSYNSPLHFGNGTRLTVT.

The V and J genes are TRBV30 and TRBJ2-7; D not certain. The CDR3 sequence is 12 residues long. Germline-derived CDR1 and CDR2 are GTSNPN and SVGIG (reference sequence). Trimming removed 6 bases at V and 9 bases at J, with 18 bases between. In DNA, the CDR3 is TGTGCCTGCTTGGTCGTAGGAGAAGGGCAGTACTTC. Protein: CACLVVGEGQYF.

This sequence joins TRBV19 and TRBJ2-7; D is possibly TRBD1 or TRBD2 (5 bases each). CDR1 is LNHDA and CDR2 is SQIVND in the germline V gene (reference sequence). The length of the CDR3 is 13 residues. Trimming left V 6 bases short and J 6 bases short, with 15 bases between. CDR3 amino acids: CASSLSYGGEQYF. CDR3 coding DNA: TGTGCCAGTAGCCTATCCTATGGGGGCGAGCAGTACTTC.

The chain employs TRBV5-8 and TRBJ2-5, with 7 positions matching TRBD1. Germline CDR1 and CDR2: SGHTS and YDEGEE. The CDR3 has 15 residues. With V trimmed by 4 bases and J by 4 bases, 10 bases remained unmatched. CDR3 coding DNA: TGTGCCAGCAGCAAGAGACAGGGAACGGGAGAGACCCAGTACTTC. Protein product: CASSKRQGTGETQYF.

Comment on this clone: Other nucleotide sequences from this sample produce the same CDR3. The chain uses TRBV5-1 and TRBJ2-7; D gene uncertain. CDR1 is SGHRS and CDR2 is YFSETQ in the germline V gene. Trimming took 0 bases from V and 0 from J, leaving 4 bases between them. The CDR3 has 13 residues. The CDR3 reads CASSLGSSYEQYF. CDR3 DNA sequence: TGCGCCAGCAGCTTGGGCAGCTCCTACGAGCAGTACTTC.

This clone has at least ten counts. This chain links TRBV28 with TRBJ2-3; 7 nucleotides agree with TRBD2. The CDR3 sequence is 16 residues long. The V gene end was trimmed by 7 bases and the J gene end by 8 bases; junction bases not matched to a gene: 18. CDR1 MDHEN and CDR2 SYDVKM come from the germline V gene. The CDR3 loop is CASTSGSKARGSTQYF. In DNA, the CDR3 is TGTGCCAGCACCTCAGGGTCCAAGGCGCGGGGGAGTACGCAGTATTTT.

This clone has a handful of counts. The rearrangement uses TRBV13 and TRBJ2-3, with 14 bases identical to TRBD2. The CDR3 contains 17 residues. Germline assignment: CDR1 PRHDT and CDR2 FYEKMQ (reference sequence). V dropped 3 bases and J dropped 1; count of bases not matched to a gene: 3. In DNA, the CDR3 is TGTGCCAGCAGCTTCGGGACTAGCGGGAGAGGCACAGATACGCAGTATTTT. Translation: CASSFGTSGRGTDTQYF.

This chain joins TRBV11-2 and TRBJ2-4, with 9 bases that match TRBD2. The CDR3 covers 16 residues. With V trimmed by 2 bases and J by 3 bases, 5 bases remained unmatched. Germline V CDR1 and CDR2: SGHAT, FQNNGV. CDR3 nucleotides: TGTGCCAGCAGCTTATCTAGCGGGGCTGGCAAAAACATTCAGTACTTC. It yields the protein CASSLSSGAGKNIQYF.